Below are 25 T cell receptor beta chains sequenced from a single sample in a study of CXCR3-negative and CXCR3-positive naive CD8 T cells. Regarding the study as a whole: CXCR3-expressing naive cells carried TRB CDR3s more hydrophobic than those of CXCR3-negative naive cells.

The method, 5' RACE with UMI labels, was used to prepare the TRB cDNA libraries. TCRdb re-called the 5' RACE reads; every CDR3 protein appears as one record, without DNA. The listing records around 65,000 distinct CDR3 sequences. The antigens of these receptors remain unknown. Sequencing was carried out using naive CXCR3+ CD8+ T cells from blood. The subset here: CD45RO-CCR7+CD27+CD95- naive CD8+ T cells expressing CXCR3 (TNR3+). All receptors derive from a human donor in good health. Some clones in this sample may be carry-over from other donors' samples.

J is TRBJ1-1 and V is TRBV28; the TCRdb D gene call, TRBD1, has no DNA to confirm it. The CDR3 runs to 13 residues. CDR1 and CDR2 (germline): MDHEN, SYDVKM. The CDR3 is CASPSGEGRKAFF. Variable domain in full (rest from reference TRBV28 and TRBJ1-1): DVKVTQSSRYLVKRTGEKVFLECVQDMDHENMFWYRQDPGLGLRLIYFSYDVKMKEKGDIPEGYSVSREKKERFSLILESASTNQTSMYLCASPSGEGRKAFFGQGTRLTVV.

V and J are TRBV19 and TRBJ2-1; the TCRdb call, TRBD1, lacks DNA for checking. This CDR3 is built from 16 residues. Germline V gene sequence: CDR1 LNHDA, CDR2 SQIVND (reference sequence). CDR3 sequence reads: CASSEAGQGFWDEQFF. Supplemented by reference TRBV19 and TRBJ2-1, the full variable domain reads DGGITQSPKYLFRKEGQNVTLSCEQNLNHDAMYWYRQDPGQGLRLIYYSQIVNDFQKGDIAEGYSVSREKKESFPLTVTSAQKNPTAFYLCASSEAGQGFWDEQFFGPGTRLTVL.

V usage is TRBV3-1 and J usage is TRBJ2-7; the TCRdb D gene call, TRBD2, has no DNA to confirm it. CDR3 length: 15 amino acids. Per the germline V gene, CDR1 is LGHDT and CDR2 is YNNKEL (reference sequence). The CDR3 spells CASSQDLAGGYEQYF.

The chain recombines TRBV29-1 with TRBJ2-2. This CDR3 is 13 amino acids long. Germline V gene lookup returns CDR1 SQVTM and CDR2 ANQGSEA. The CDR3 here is CSVARSNTGELFF.

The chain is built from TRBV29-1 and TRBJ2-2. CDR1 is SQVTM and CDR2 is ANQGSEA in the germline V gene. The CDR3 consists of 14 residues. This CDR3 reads CSVEGFPNTGELFF.

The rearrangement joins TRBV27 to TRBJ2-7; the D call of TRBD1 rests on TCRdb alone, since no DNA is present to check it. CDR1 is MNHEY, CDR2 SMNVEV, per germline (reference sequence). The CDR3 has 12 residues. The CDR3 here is CASTADRGEQYF.

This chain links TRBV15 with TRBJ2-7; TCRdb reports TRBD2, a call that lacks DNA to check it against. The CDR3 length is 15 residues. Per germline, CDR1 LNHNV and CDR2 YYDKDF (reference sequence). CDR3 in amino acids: CATSRDVRGGYEQYF.

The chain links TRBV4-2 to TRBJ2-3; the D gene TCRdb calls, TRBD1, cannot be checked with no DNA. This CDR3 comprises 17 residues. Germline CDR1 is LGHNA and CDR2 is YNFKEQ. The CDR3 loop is CASSQVPRGGSTDTQYF.

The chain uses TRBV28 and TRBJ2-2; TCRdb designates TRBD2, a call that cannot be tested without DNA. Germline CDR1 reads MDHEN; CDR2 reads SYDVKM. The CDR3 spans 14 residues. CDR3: CASTVAGGPGELFF.

This CDR3 reads CASSLRLDDNTQYF. This chain connects TRBV7-2 to TRBJ2-3; TCRdb proposes TRBD2, but this gene call is untestable without DNA. Germline CDR1 reads SGHTA; CDR2 reads FQGNSA. The CDR3 runs 14 residues.

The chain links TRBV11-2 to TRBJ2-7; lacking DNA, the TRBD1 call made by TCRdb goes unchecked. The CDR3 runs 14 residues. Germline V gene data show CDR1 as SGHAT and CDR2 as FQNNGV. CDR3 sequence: CASNQPGQSYEQYF.

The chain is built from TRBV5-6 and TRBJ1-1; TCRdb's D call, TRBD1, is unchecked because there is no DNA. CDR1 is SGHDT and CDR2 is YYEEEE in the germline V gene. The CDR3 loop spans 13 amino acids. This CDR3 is CASSFGTITEAFF.

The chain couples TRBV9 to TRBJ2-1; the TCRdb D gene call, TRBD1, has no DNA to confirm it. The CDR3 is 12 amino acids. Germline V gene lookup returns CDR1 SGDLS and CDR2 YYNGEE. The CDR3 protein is CASSMGGGEQFF.

The chain's CDR3 is CASSLGTSGGAGYNEQFF. The V and J genes are TRBV7-2 and TRBJ2-1; no DNA is available, so the TRBD2 call from TCRdb remains unchecked. CDR1 is SGHTA, CDR2 FQGNSA, per germline. This CDR3 is built from 18 residues.

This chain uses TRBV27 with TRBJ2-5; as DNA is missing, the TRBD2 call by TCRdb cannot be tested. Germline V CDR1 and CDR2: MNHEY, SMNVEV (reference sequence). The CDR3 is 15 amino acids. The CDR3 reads CATHLTSGGQETQYF.

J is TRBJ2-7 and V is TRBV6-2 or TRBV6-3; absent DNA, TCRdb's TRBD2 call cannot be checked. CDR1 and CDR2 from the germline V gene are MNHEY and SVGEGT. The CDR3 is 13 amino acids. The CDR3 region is CASSHRALYEQYF.

This chain's CDR3 is CASSLPDRPSGYTF. This chain links TRBV7-8 with TRBJ1-2; TCRdb proposes TRBD1, but this gene call is untestable without DNA. CDR3 length equals 14 residues. Germline V gives CDR1 SGHVS, CDR2 FQNEAQ.

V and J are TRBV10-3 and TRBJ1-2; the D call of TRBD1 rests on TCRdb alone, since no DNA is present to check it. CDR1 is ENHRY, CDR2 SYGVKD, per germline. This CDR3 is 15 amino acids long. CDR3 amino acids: CAIGGQGGTDYGYTF.

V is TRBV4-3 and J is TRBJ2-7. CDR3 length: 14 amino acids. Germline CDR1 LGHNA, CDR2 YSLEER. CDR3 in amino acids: CASSRSSSSYEQYF.

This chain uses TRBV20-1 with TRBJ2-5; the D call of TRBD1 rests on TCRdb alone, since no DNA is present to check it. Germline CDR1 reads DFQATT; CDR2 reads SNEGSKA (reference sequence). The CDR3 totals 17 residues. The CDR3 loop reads CSARDRDSRRFRETQYF.

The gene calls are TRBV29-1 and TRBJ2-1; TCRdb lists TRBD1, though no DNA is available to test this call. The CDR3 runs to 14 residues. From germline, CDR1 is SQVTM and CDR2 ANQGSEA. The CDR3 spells CSVSQGYSYNEQFF.

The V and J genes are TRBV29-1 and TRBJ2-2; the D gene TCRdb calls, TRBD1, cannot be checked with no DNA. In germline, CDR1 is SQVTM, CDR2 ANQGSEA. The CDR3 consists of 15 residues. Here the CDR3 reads CSPGGTGGFSGELFF.

The CDR3 loop is CASSCRGGQPQHF. The genes are TRBV12-3 or TRBV12-4 and TRBJ1-5; absent DNA, TCRdb's TRBD1 call cannot be checked. The CDR3 consists of 13 residues.

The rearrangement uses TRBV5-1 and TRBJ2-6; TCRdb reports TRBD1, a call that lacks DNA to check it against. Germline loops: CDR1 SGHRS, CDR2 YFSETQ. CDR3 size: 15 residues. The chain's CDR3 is CASSPDSYGANVLTF.

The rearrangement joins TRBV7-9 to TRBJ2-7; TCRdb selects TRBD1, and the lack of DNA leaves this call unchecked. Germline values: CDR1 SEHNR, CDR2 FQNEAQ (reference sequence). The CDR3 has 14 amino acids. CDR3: CASSVRQGAEEQYF.